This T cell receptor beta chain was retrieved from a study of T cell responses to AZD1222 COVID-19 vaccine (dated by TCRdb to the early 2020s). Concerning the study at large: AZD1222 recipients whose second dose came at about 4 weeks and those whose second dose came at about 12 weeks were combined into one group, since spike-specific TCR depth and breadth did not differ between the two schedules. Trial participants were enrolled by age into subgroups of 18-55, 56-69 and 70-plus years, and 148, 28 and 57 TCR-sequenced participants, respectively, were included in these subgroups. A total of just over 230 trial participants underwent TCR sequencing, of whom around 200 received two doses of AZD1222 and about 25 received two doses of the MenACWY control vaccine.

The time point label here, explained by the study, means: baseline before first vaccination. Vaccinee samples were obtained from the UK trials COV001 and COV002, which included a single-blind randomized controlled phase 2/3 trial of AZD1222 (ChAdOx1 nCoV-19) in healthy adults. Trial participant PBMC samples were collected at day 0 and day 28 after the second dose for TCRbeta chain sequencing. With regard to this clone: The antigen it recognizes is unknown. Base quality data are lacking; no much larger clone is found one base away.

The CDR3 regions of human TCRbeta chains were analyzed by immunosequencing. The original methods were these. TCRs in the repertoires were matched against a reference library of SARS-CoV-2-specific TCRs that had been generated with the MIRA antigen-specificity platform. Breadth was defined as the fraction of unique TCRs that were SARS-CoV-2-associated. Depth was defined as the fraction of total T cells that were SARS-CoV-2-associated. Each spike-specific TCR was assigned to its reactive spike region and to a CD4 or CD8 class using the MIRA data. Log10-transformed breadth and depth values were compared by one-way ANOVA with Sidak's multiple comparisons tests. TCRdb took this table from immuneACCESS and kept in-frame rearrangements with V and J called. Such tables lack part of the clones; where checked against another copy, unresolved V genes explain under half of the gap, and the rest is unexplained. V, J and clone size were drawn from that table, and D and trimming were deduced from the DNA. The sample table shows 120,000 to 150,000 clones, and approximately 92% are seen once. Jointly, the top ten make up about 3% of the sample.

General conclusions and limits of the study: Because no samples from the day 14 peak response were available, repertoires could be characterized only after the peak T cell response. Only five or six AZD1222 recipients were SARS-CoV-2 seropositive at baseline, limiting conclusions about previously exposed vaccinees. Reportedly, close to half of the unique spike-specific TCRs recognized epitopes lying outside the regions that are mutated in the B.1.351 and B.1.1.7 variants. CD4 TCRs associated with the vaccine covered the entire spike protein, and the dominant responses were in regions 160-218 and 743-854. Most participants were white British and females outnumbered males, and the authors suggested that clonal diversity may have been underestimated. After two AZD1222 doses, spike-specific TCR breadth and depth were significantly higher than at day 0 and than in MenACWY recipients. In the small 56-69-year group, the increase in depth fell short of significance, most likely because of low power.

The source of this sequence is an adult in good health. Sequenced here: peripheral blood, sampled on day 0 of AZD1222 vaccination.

The CDR3 region: CASSRGGTSGKQFF. Here is the DNA: TGTGCCAGCAGCCGCGGTGGGACTAGCGGTAAGCAGTTCTTC. The rearrangement joined TRBV7-9 to TRBJ2-1, with 11 bases matching TRBD2. CDR1 and CDR2, per the germline V gene (reference sequence), are SEHNR and FQNEAQ. The CDR3, cysteine through phenylalanine, is 14 amino acids long. Only the CDR3 portion is preserved as DNA: 42 bases, with reading frame beginning at the first base. After removal of 5 bases from V and 11 bases from J, the junction retains 8 bases not matched to a gene.